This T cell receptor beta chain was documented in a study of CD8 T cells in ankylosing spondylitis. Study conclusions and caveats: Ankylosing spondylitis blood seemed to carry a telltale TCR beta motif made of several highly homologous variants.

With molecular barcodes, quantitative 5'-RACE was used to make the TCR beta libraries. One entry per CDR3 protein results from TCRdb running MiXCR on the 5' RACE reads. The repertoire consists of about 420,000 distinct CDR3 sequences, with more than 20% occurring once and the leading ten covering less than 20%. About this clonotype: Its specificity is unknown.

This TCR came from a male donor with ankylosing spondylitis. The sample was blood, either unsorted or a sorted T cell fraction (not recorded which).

The CDR3 region is CASGYRGTYNEQFF. CDR3 DNA: TGTGCCAGCGGGTACAGGGGTACCTACAATGAGCAGTTCTTC. This chain joins TRBV28 and TRBJ2-1; 7 bases fit TRBD1. This CDR3 has 14 residues. CDR1 is MDHEN, CDR2 SYDVKM, per germline. J gave up 2 bases and V 8 bases, and 6 bases lay outside the gene matches. The whole variable domain, remainder taken from reference TRBV28 and TRBJ2-1, is DVKVTQSSRYLVKRTGEKVFLECVQDMDHENMFWYRQDPGLGLRLIYFSYDVKMKEKGDIPEGYSVSREKKERFSLILESASTNQTSMYLCASGYRGTYNEQFFGPGTRLTVL.